This TCR beta chain was profiled in a study of tumor-infiltrating lymphocytes in localized non-small cell lung cancer (TCRdb year 2021). In the study overall: The cohort covered several histologies, both smokers and never-smokers, and patients whose samples were collected after neoadjuvant chemotherapy. Each patient contributed resected tumor tissue and uninvolved lung tissue from the same patient, described as non-adjacent to the tumor. TCR sequencing was one of several integrated assays, alongside flow cytometry, multiplex immunofluorescence, RNA-seq, exome sequencing and proteomics, applied to the same patients. In total, the ICON cohort consisted of approximately 160 surgical patients with localized non-small cell lung cancer who had their tumors resected. A total of around 50 patients were included in the paired tumor versus uninvolved lung comparison of immunoSEQ T-cell fraction. Overall results and qualifications from the work: The TCR-derived T-cell fraction showed no difference between the flow cytometry-defined immunotypes IM1 (good prognosis) and IM2 (poor prognosis). Higher T cell infiltration in tumors than in uninvolved lung tissue was supported by TCRbeta sequencing, consistent with immunofluorescence CD3 counts. No association of tumor T-cell fraction from TCR sequencing with recurrence-free survival was found (p = 0.61). Because assay coverage varied across patients depending on available tissue quantity, TCR sequencing was performed for only a subset of the cohort. Because different assays used different pieces of the same tissue, technical variation could not be distinguished from intratumor heterogeneity.

TCR sequencing with the immunoSEQ assay provided the T-cell fraction in tumor and uninvolved lung tissue. On the authors' methods: In the survival analysis, patients were divided into a high T-cell fraction group (upper tertile) and a low T-cell fraction group (lower two tertiles), and the two groups were compared using a log-rank test. Paired tumor versus uninvolved lung differences in T-cell fraction were tested with a signed-rank test. The source is immuneACCESS, and TCRdb retained only in-frame sequences with V and J called. Part of the clones is not carried over; for the studies checked, unresolved V genes explain less than half of this, and the remainder is unexplained. That table furnishes V, J and clone size, whereas the DNA furnished D and trimming. Present in this sample are some 7,100 clones, about 61% of which were seen just once. Over 9% of the sample is in the top ten clones. Turning to this clone: Which antigen it targets is not known. Per-base qualities were not stored, and no clone one base away is much larger.

Trimming removed 0 bases from V and 4 bases from J; the gene matches leave 4 bases unexplained. CDR1 and CDR2, looked up from the germline V gene, are SGHDT and YYEEEE. The CDR3 runs 15 residues from the cysteine to the phenylalanine. Of the read, only the CDR3 DNA is kept; its 45 bases are in frame from base 1. Patient enrollment in ICON started in 2016, and the final patient was enrolled in 2018. Fresh tumor and matched uninvolved tissue for in-depth immune analyses, including TCR sequencing, were collected from a subcohort of under 85 patients. DNA for TCR sequencing was isolated from bulk tissue, and no cell sorting was done.

The clonotype was recovered from a human donor with non-small cell lung cancer. Sequences were obtained from lung tumor tissue. The chain links TRBV5-6 with TRBJ2-5; 9 bases in between match TRBD1. The CDR3 amino acid sequence is: CASSLAGQGPETQYF. The bases are TGTGCCAGCAGCTTGGCGGGACAGGGTCCAGAGACCCAGTACTTC. With the portions outside the CDR3 filled from the reference TRBV5-6 and TRBJ2-5 genes, the complete variable region becomes DAGVTQSPTHLIKTRGQQVTLRCSPKSGHDTVSWYQQALGQGPQFIFQYYEEEERQRGNFPDRFSGHQFPNYSSELNVNALLLGDSALYLCASSLAGQGPETQYFGPGTRLLVL.